A selection of T cell receptor beta chains follows, all from one sample in a study of cytomegalovirus exposure and HLA in healthy donors. The data were produced by immunoSEQ multiplex PCR, yet TCRdb's version contains in-frame clones alone and is incomplete. This table has some 60,000 clones, approximately 96% appearing once. The sample taken for sequencing was PBMCs. The receptors were sampled from a man aged 18 to 30 in good health and CMV-seronegative. CDR3s leave out the opening cysteine and the closing phenylalanine or tryptophan. Some rows have no size entry. The others give once, few or many, or a class for an expanded clone.

size	V	J	CDR3
.	TRBV12-5	TRBJ2-5	ASGQSGGSGETQY
.	TRBV5-4	TRBJ2-3	ASSHLLWQGPNPYTDTQY
.	TRBV30	TRBJ1-6	AWSEGGDSPLH
.	TRBV7-9	TRBJ2-5	ASSPEEIGETQY
.	TRBV5-1	TRBJ1-2	ASSLGTGLWMDGYT
once	TRBV9	TRBJ2-7	ASSVGAGKFSYEQY
.	TRBV5-4	TRBJ2-7	ASSSSQGTYEQY
few	TRBV5-6	TRBJ2-3	ASSPRDSSTDTQY
.	TRBV14	TRBJ1-2	ASSRQAGGYGYT
.	TRBV14	TRBJ2-5	ASSQGISGYWTQY
.	TRBV7-9	TRBJ2-1	ASSSHLKRGGNEQF
.	TRBV30	TRBJ2-5	AWSVQGGLRGTQY
once	TRBV18	TRBJ2-7	ASSRLAGGYEQY
.	TRBV5-5	TRBJ1-5	ASSPTTGIDGNQPQH
.	TRBV7-9	TRBJ2-4	ASSKDSFKNIQY